This T cell receptor beta chain was sequenced in a study of T cell responses to AZD1222 COVID-19 vaccine. The CDR3 covers 13 residues. Trimming shortened V by 7 bases and J by 5 bases, and 14 bases separated the two germline ends. Generated by immunoSEQ multiplex PCR, the TCRdb table keeps only in-frame clones and is missing some. The repertoire holds approximately 120,000 clones, approximately 89% seen once, with roughly 4.4% in the top ten. The J gene is TRBJ1-1, the V gene TRBV12-3 or TRBV12-4; D is perhaps TRBD1 (6 bases). This clonotype originated in an adult who received the AZD1222 COVID-19 vaccine. Sequenced material: peripheral blood, taken 28 days after the second AZD1222 dose. The chain's CDR3 is CASTRGGWTEAFF. As DNA, the CDR3 is TGTGCCAGCACCAGGGGAGGATGGACTGAAGCTTTCTTT.